These 30 T cell receptor beta chains were sequenced from one sample in a study of CD8 T cells in Susac syndrome. Reverse transcription of about 0.5 to 1 ug RNA was carried out with random hexamers. TCRdb reanalysed the immunoSEQ multiplex PCR reads using MiXCR and keeps one entry per CDR3 protein. The sample includes about 400,000 distinct CDR3 sequences, 85% of them seen just once. Sequenced: CD8+ T cells from PBMCs. These receptors were taken from a human donor with multiple sclerosis.

J is TRBJ2-7 and V is TRBV4-1; no clear D gene. Germline values: CDR1 MGHRA, CDR2 YSYEKL. The CDR3 extends over 14 amino acids. V was trimmed by 1 base and J by 4 bases, leaving 11 bases between them. CDR3 sequence (DNA): TGCGCCAGCAGCCAAGGACCCGAGACATACGAGCAGTACTTC. It yields the protein CASSQGPETYEQYF.

This chain links TRBV27 with TRBJ2-7; possibly TRBD2 for D (6 bases). The CDR3 is made up of 16 amino acids. Between the trimmed V and J ends, which lost 8 bases and 2 bases, there was a span of 22 bases. The germline V gene has CDR1 MNHEY and CDR2 SMNVEV (reference sequence). The CDR3 coding sequence is TGTGCCAGCTCGGGGGATTTTGACAGCTCTCCCTACGAGCAGTACTTC. It translates to CASSGDFDSSPYEQYF.

CDR3 coding DNA: TGCGCCAGCAGCCAAGTTCAGGGGGCAAGCGGGTTCACCTACGAGCAGTACTTC. Its translation: CASSQVQGASGFTYEQYF. The genes are TRBV4-1 and TRBJ2-7; TRBD1 matches 8 bases. The CDR3 has 18 residues. CDR1 is MGHRA and CDR2 is YSYEKL in the germline V gene. The V gene end was trimmed by 1 base and the J gene end by 2 bases; junction bases not matched to a gene: 13.

This rearrangement joins TRBV7-9 to TRBJ2-1; 7 bases are shared with TRBD1. J lost 7 bases, V lost 5 bases, and 14 bases had no gene match. The CDR3 runs 16 residues. Germline loops: CDR1 SEHNR, CDR2 FQNEAQ (reference sequence). CDR3 region: CASSPPRGLAENEQFF. The CDR3 bases are TGTGCCAGCAGCCCCCCGAGGGGGCTCGCGGAAAATGAGCAGTTCTTC.

The DNA of the CDR3 is TGTGCCAGCAGTGAGGGACACCCAACCTACGAGCAGTACTTC. Protein product: CASSEGHPTYEQYF. V is TRBV6-1 and J is TRBJ2-7, with D tentatively TRBD1 (6 bases). The CDR3 totals 14 residues. V gave up 3 bases and J gave up 2 bases, with 11 bases separating them. CDR1 and CDR2 (germline): MNHNS, SASEGT.

The J gene is TRBJ2-7, the V gene TRBV20-1; no clear D. Germline CDR1 and CDR2: DFQATT and SNEGSKA (reference sequence). This CDR3 has 14 residues. The V gene lost 4 bases and the J gene lost 3 bases, with 16 bases spanning the gap. CDR3 bases: TGCAGTGCTAAGTTAAATACAGTCAGCTACGAGCAGTACTTC. This translates into CSAKLNTVSYEQYF.

The chain has TRBV6-2 or TRBV6-3 and TRBJ2-3; possibly TRBD1 or TRBD2 for D (6 bases each). In germline, CDR1 is MNHEY, CDR2 SVGEGT. The CDR3 is made up of 16 amino acids. V gave up 0 bases and J gave up 7 bases, with 17 bases separating them. Here the CDR3 reads CASSYSTVEGGNTQYF. CDR3 sequence (DNA): TGTGCCAGCAGTTACTCGACGGTAGAGGGGGGTAATACGCAGTATTTT.

The V call is TRBV6-6, the J call TRBJ2-1; 7 nucleotides align to TRBD2. The CDR3 extends over 15 amino acids. Germline lookup yields CDR1 MNHNY and CDR2 SVGAGI (reference sequence). With 5 bases clipped from V and 3 bases from J, the junction kept 7 bases outside the gene matches. The CDR3 loop reads CASSVRTSFYNEQFF. Written as DNA, the CDR3 is TGTGCCAGCAGTGTACGGACTAGTTTCTACAATGAGCAGTTCTTC.

This clonotype showed up just once. The rearrangement links TRBV20-1 to TRBJ2-5; TRBD1 agrees at 9 bases. Trimming took 1 base from V and 4 from J; bases not matched to a gene: 4. Per the germline V gene, CDR1 is DFQATT and CDR2 is SNEGSKA (reference sequence). The CDR3 covers 14 residues. This chain's CDR3 is CSARGDRATETQYF. CDR3 DNA sequence: TGCAGTGCTAGAGGGGACAGGGCTACAGAGACCCAGTACTTC.

This clonotype was detected only a few times. This chain connects TRBV30 to TRBJ2-7; 8 positions agree with TRBD2. Per germline, CDR1 GTSNPN and CDR2 SVGIG (reference sequence). V trimming: 5 bases; J trimming: 5 bases; junction bases outside the gene matches: 8. This CDR3 contains 13 residues. CDR3 in DNA: TGTGCCTGGGCCCGGGGAGCGGGGGACGAGCAGTACTTC. Residues: CAWARGAGDEQYF.

The rearrangement uses TRBV3-1 and TRBJ2-7, with unresolved D. CDR3 size: 14 residues. From germline, CDR1 is LGHDT and CDR2 YNNKEL (reference sequence). V shed 2 bases and J shed 0 bases, with 8 bases lying between them. CDR3 DNA sequence: TGTGCCAGCAGCCAACAGACGGACTCCTACGAGCAGTACTTC. It yields the protein CASSQQTDSYEQYF.

The J gene is TRBJ2-3, the V gene TRBV4-1; D possibly matches TRBD1 or TRBD2 (5 bases each). This CDR3 region has 16 residues. Trimming took off 1 base at V and 7 bases at J, with 18 bases between the two ends. Germline V lookup: CDR1 MGHRA, CDR2 YSYEKL. The CDR3 loop is CASSQAPRGEDHTQYF. CDR3 coding DNA: TGCGCCAGCAGCCAAGCTCCGAGGGGCGAAGACCATACGCAGTATTTT.

This chain uses TRBV12-5 with TRBJ2-7; D unclear. Trimming left V 2 bases short and J 5 bases short, with 7 bases between. The CDR3 spans 12 residues. In germline, CDR1 is LGHNT, CDR2 FRNRAP. The CDR3 is CASGLQVHEQYF. The CDR3 DNA reads as TGTGCTAGTGGTTTGCAAGTACACGAGCAGTACTTC.

V is TRBV4-1 and J is TRBJ1-1; D is unresolved. There are 15 residues in the CDR3. Looked up from germline, CDR1 is MGHRA and CDR2 is YSYEKL. The ends were cut back, 1 base at V and 5 bases at J, with 14 bases in the middle. The CDR3 DNA sequence: TGCGCCAGCAGCCAAGGGGATGGGGATTGGACTGAAGCTTTCTTT. Translated: CASSQGDGDWTEAFF.

J is TRBJ2-7 and V is TRBV3-1, with 7 nucleotides matching TRBD1. From germline, CDR1 is LGHDT and CDR2 YNNKEL (reference sequence). The CDR3 runs 16 residues. The V gene end was trimmed by 1 base and the J gene end by 0 bases; junction bases not matched to a gene: 6. CDR3 sequence reads: CASSQVGDRDSYEQYF. The CDR3 DNA reads TGTGCCAGCAGCCAAGTGGGAGACAGGGACTCCTACGAGCAGTACTTC.

The V and J genes are TRBV7-9 and TRBJ2-2; D is ambiguous. The germline V gene encodes CDR1 SEHNR and CDR2 FQNEAQ (reference sequence). This CDR3 is 13 amino acids long. V gave up 5 bases and J gave up 6 bases, with 10 bases separating them. The CDR3 nucleotides are TGTGCCAGCAGCCCGCCGTATCCCGGGGAGCTGTTTTTT. Its protein is CASSPPYPGELFF.

The chain employs TRBV5-1 and TRBJ2-7; D may be TRBD1 or TRBD2 (6 bases each). V lost 6 bases and J lost 2, with 18 bases in between. Germline-derived CDR1 and CDR2 are SGHRS and YFSETQ. The CDR3 is 15 amino acids. This CDR3 reads CASTPGAGATYEQYF. The CDR3 region has the DNA TGCGCCAGCACCCCGGGGGCAGGGGCTACCTACGAGCAGTACTTC.

V usage is TRBV12-3 or TRBV12-4 and J usage is TRBJ1-2; TRBD1 matches at 7 bases. The CDR3 spans 14 residues. The V and J ends lost 4 bases and 6 bases, in that order; junction bases with no gene match: 8. The DNA for the CDR3 is TGTGCCAGCAGTTACCTCGGACAGGAAGATGGCTACACCTTC. It codes for CASSYLGQEDGYTF.

The rearrangement uses TRBV5-1 and TRBJ2-7, with TRBD1 matching over 7 bases. With 0 bases clipped from V and 0 bases from J, the junction kept 6 bases outside the gene matches. Germline CDR1 SGHRS, CDR2 YFSETQ. The CDR3 consists of 16 residues. In DNA form, the CDR3 reads TGCGCCAGCAGCTTGGAATCAGGGACAGTCTCCTACGAGCAGTACTTC. It encodes CASSLESGTVSYEQYF.

This sequence joins TRBV4-1 and TRBJ2-1; TRBD2 aligns across 8 bases. The J segment lost 6 bases and the V segment lost 1 base, leaving 8 bases of the junction unmatched. Germline V lookup: CDR1 MGHRA, CDR2 YSYEKL. This CDR3 is 16 amino acids long. The CDR3 DNA reads TGCGCCAGCAGCCAAGTTTCCGGACTAGCCCTCAATGAGCAGTTCTTC. Residues: CASSQVSGLALNEQFF.

The chain employs TRBV20-1 and TRBJ2-7; tentative D call: TRBD1 (6 bases). V was cut by 5 bases and J by 4 bases, with 15 bases left in between. Germline-derived CDR1 and CDR2 are DFQATT and SNEGSKA (reference sequence). The CDR3 runs to 13 residues. For the CDR3, the DNA is TGCAGTGCTTGCGGACAGACAACTTACGAGCAGTACTTC. It codes for CSACGQTTYEQYF.

V and J are TRBV27 and TRBJ1-5; D perhaps matches TRBD1 (5 bases). This CDR3 is built from 16 residues. V dropped 6 bases and J dropped 6 bases, with 21 bases sitting between them. Germline CDR1 and CDR2: MNHEY and SMNVEV (reference sequence). The DNA for the CDR3 is TGTGCCAGCAGAAGTTCGGGCGTGCAGGGAACTCAGCCCCAGCATTTT. Its protein is CASRSSGVQGTQPQHF.

The chain combines TRBV6-5 with TRBJ2-6; D is undetermined. The CDR3 totals 15 residues. The V end was cut by 7 bases, the J end by 2 bases, with 12 bases between. Germline V gene sequence: CDR1 MNHEY, CDR2 SVGAGI. The CDR3 reads CASTNGVAGANVLTF. The DNA for the CDR3 is TGTGCCAGCACCAACGGAGTCGCTGGGGCCAACGTCCTGACTTTC.

V gene TRBV25-1 combines with J gene TRBJ2-2; no definite D call. Trimming removed 3 bases at V and 4 bases at J, with 3 bases between. Germline assignment: CDR1 MGHDK and CDR2 SYGVNS. This CDR3 comprises 12 residues. CDR3: CASSDFTGELFF. The CDR3 DNA reads as TGTGCCAGCAGTGACTTCACCGGGGAGCTGTTTTTT.

The chain carries TRBV7-9 and TRBJ2-5; the D is unclear. The CDR3 is 14 residues long. The V gene's germline CDR1 is SEHNR and CDR2 FQNEAQ (reference sequence). Trimming left V 1 base short and J 5 bases short, with 11 bases between. For the CDR3, the DNA is TGTGCCAGCAGCTTAGTCGTGGGTGTTGAGACCCAGTACTTC. Translated: CASSLVVGVETQYF. Filled out from reference TRBV7-9 and TRBJ2-5, the complete variable domain reads DTGVSQNPRHKITKRGQNVTFRCDPISEHNRLYWYRQTLGQGPEFLTYFQNEAQLEKSRLLSDRFSAERPKGSFSTLEIQRTEQGDSAMYLCASSLVVGVETQYFGPGTRLLVL.

This chain joins TRBV7-9 and TRBJ2-4, with TRBD1 as a possible D gene (5 bases). Per the germline V gene, CDR1 is SEHNR and CDR2 is FQNEAQ (reference sequence). Trimming took 1 base from V and 1 from J, leaving 11 bases between them. CDR3 length: 16 residues. CDR3: CASSLDPRVAKNIQYF. CDR3 coding DNA: TGTGCCAGCAGCTTAGACCCCAGGGTGGCCAAAAACATTCAGTACTTC.

The V call is TRBV27, the J call TRBJ2-7; D may correspond to TRBD1 or TRBD2 (5 bases each). Germline CDR1 and CDR2: MNHEY and SMNVEV (reference sequence). This CDR3 is built from 11 residues. Trimming removed 4 bases at V and 6 bases at J, with 7 bases between. The CDR3 loop reads CASSSGTEQYF. The CDR3 DNA reads as TGTGCCAGCAGTTCCGGGACCGAGCAGTACTTC.

The chain couples TRBV5-1 to TRBJ2-7; no firm D call. Germline assignment: CDR1 SGHRS and CDR2 YFSETQ. The V gene lost 4 bases and the J gene lost 5 bases, with 10 bases spanning the gap. This CDR3 has 12 residues. DNA of the CDR3: TGCGCCAGCAGCAATGGGAAAAACGAGCAGTACTTC. Protein: CASSNGKNEQYF.

The CDR3 DNA follows: TGTGCCAGCAGCCATCTATATGGGACTAGCGGGAGGGAAGGGTCCTACAATGAGCAGTTCTTC. Amino acid sequence: CASSHLYGTSGREGSYNEQFF. The rearrangement links TRBV9 to TRBJ2-1; 16 bases line up with TRBD2. CDR1 is SGDLS, CDR2 YYNGEE, per germline. V dropped 4 bases and J dropped 1; count of bases not matched to a gene: 14. The CDR3 totals 21 residues.

This rearrangement joins TRBV27 to TRBJ2-1; TRBD2 matches 7 bases. Germline V gives CDR1 MNHEY, CDR2 SMNVEV (reference sequence). CDR3 length: 15 amino acids. Trimming removed 3 bases from V and 0 bases from J; junction bases left unmatched: 2. The CDR3 nucleotides read TGTGCCAGCAGTTTTGGGGGGGGCTCCTACAATGAGCAGTTCTTC. This gives the protein CASSFGGGSYNEQFF.